The 6 T cell receptor beta chains below were found in one sample sequenced in a study of blood T cell repertoires in COVID-19. Libraries were prepared by immunoSEQ multiplex PCR; TCRdb keeps only in-frame clonotypes and omits some of them. The data hold over 250,000 clones, with approximately 90% observed a single time. The sequenced sample consisted of PBMCs or T cells enriched from blood (not recorded which). The origin of the receptors is a woman in her late teens or twenties who had recovered from COVID-19.

The chain uses TRBV7-9 and TRBJ1-1, with a possible D match to TRBD1 (5 bases). Germline V CDR1 and CDR2: SEHNR, FQNEAQ (reference sequence). V was shortened by 8 bases and J by 7 bases, with 17 bases between the two germline ends. The CDR3 covers 13 residues. CDR3 in DNA: TGTGCCAGCGGTCGACAGTCACTGGGTGAAGCTTTCTTT. It codes for CASGRQSLGEAFF.

The J gene is TRBJ1-4, the V gene TRBV5-6; D not certain. This CDR3 has 13 residues. V gave up 2 bases and J gave up 13 bases, with 15 bases separating them. Germline CDR1 and CDR2: SGHDT and YYEEEE. CDR3 residues: CASSLYNPSGLFF. The CDR3 DNA sequence: TGTGCCAGCAGCTTATACAACCCCAGCGGACTGTTTTTT. Full variable domain (rest looked up from reference TRBV5-6 and TRBJ1-4): DAGVTQSPTHLIKTRGQQVTLRCSPKSGHDTVSWYQQALGQGPQFIFQYYEEEERQRGNFPDRFSGHQFPNYSSELNVNALLLGDSALYLCASSLYNPSGLFFGSGTQLSVL.

The V and J genes are TRBV7-8 and TRBJ2-3, with 10 positions matching TRBD1. Germline V gives CDR1 SGHVS, CDR2 FQNEAQ. This CDR3 comprises 19 residues. Trimming took 0 bases from V and 4 from J; bases not matched to a gene: 13. The CDR3 spells CASSLAGPGQGWGADTQYF. In DNA, the CDR3 is TGTGCCAGCAGCTTAGCGGGACCGGGACAGGGGTGGGGGGCAGATACGCAGTATTTT.

The chain recombines TRBV5-4 with TRBJ1-3; D might be TRBD1 (6 bases). V lost 4 bases and J 4 bases, leaving 15 bases between the germline ends. CDR1 SGHNT and CDR2 YYREEE come from the germline V gene (reference sequence). The CDR3 runs to 15 residues. The CDR3 nucleotides read TGTGCCAGCAGCACAAAACAGGGTTTAGGAAACACCATATATTTT. The encoded protein is CASSTKQGLGNTIYF.

The CDR3 nucleotides are TGTGCCAGCAGCAAATCGTTCGGGGGGGCATTTCTGGAGTTCTTC. This codes for CASSKSFGGAFLEFF. This rearrangement joins TRBV3-1 (or the pseudogene TRBV3-2) to TRBJ2-1, with 8 bases fitting TRBD2. The CDR3 runs 15 residues. Germline CDR1 LGHDT, CDR2 YNNKEL (reference sequence). Germline trimming cut 5 bases from V and 14 bases from J; bases unmatched to any gene: 17.

This chain joins TRBV9 and TRBJ2-7; 7 nucleotides align to TRBD1. This CDR3 contains 15 residues. The trim removed 4 bases at V and 1 base at J, leaving 8 bases unmatched. The germline gives CDR1 SGDLS, CDR2 YYNGEE. The CDR3 reads CASSLGTDPSYEQYF. For the CDR3, the DNA is TGTGCCAGCAGCTTGGGGACAGACCCTTCCTACGAGCAGTACTTC.